The 11 T cell receptor beta chains presented below share a single source sample, sequenced in a study of response to subunit inactivated influenza vaccine. TCRdb called the RT-PCR reads again in MiXCR, with one record for every CDR3 protein. The sample shows about 650,000 distinct CDR3 sequences, about 15% of them seen only once. The source material was PBMCs from blood, sampled less than 13 days after vaccination. The receptors were sampled from a man aged 50 to 60 who received an inactivated influenza vaccine.

The genes are TRBV5-1 and TRBJ2-1, with 12 bases that match TRBD2. The germline V gene has CDR1 SGHRS and CDR2 YFSETQ. The CDR3 sequence is 15 residues long. Unmatched junction bases numbered 5, after V lost 3 bases and J lost 7 bases. The CDR3 DNA is TGCGCCAGCAGCTCGGGACTAGCGGGTCGAAATGAGCAGTTCTTC. Protein product: CASSSGLAGRNEQFF.

The CDR3: CASSPFRGVAGGGSYNEQFF. In nucleotides, the CDR3 is TGTGCCAGCAGCCCCTTTCGGGGGGTAGCGGGAGGAGGGTCCTACAATGAGCAGTTCTTC. This rearrangement joins TRBV4-2 to TRBJ2-1; TRBD2 matches at 10 bases. CDR1 and CDR2 (germline): LGHNA, YNFKEQ. The trim removed 4 bases at V and 1 base at J, leaving 16 bases unmatched. CDR3 length: 20 residues.

J is TRBJ2-1 and V is TRBV5-1, with TRBD2 identical over 13 bases. The CDR3 extends over 17 amino acids. With V trimmed by 4 bases and J by 9 bases, 13 bases remained unmatched. Germline V gives CDR1 SGHRS, CDR2 YFSETQ. CDR3 sequence (DNA): TGCGCCAGCAGCCCAGGACTAGCGGGAGTGCGGGTGGGTGAGCAGTTCTTC. Protein product: CASSPGLAGVRVGEQFF.

V is TRBV20-1 and J is TRBJ2-7, with D tentatively TRBD1 or TRBD2 (5 bases each). Per the germline V gene, CDR1 is DFQATT and CDR2 is SNEGSKA (reference sequence). CDR3 length: 15 amino acids. V was cut by 1 base and J by 2 bases, with 15 bases left in between. CDR3 in DNA: TGCAGTGCTAGAGGTTACTCCGGGGCCCCCTACGAGCAGTACTTC. This gives the protein CSARGYSGAPYEQYF.

V gene TRBV5-1 combines with J gene TRBJ1-1; TRBD1 is a possible D gene (5 bases). Germline-derived CDR1 and CDR2 are SGHRS and YFSETQ. The V end lost 7 bases, the J end lost 0 bases, and 16 bases lay between the germline ends. CDR3 length: 15 amino acids. The CDR3 region has the DNA TGCGCCAGCTCGAGGGGAAACTACATGAACACTGAAGCTTTCTTT. Encoded protein: CASSRGNYMNTEAFF.

J is TRBJ2-3 and V is TRBV4-3; D remains unclear. The V gene lost 0 bases and the J gene lost 3 bases, with 16 bases spanning the gap. There are 17 residues in the CDR3. Germline CDR1 and CDR2: LGHNA and YSLEER. Here the CDR3 DNA reads TGCGCCAGCAGCCAAGATCGAAAGGTCCTTGGGACAGATACGCAGTATTTT. It yields the protein CASSQDRKVLGTDTQYF.

V and J are TRBV18 and TRBJ2-3, with D possibly being TRBD1 (6 bases). This CDR3 has 18 residues. Germline CDR1 reads KGHSH; CDR2 reads LQKENI. The ends were cut back, 5 bases at V and 3 bases at J, with 24 bases in the middle. The CDR3 DNA reads as TGTGCCAGCTCAAGACTTTCCTTTTTTAGGGGGAAAACAGATACGCAGTATTTT. Its protein is CASSRLSFFRGKTDTQYF.

The chain employs TRBV18 and TRBJ2-1; D is tentatively TRBD1 or TRBD2 (5 bases each). Germline lookup yields CDR1 KGHSH and CDR2 LQKENI. The CDR3 contains 12 residues. Trimming took 5 bases from V and 9 from J, leaving 11 bases between them. CDR3 in amino acids: CASSDVGAEQFF. CDR3 DNA: TGTGCCAGCTCAGACGTCGGGGCTGAGCAGTTCTTC.

This clonotype was recorded a few times. The rearrangement uses TRBV25-1 and TRBJ2-2; a weak D match, TRBD2 (5 bases). Between the trimmed V and J ends, which lost 5 bases and 7 bases, there was a span of 11 bases. This CDR3 contains 13 residues. Germline lookup yields CDR1 MGHDK and CDR2 SYGVNS. The CDR3: CASSLPGNGELFF. The CDR3 nucleotides are TGTGCCAGCAGTCTCCCGGGGAACGGGGAGCTGTTTTTT.

The J gene is TRBJ2-7, the V gene TRBV20-1; 9 nucleotides align to TRBD2. Germline loops: CDR1 DFQATT, CDR2 SNEGSKA (reference sequence). The V gene end was trimmed by 6 bases and the J gene end by 4 bases; junction bases not matched to a gene: 7. The CDR3 is made up of 13 amino acids. DNA of the CDR3: TGCAGTGCATATAGCGGGAGTAAGTACGAGCAGTACTTC. It specifies CSAYSGSKYEQYF.

This clonotype was seen a handful of times. The chain links TRBV20-1 to TRBJ2-5; TRBD2 might be the D (5 bases). The CDR3 length is 11 residues. The germline gives CDR1 DFQATT, CDR2 SNEGSKA (reference sequence). CDR3 bases: TGCAGCCGTAGAGGAGGAGAGACCCAGTACTTC. Its translation is CSRRGGETQYF.